These 6 T cell receptor beta chains were all obtained from the same sample, sequenced in a study of T cells in Graves' hyperthyroidism and ophthalmopathy. Using RNA transcripts as the source, TCR beta CDR3 regions were amplified. First-round RT-PCR with HTBI primers amplified the TCR CDR3 region. TCRdb used MiXCR to reprocess the multiplex PCR reads, holding one entry per CDR3 protein. The repertoire holds hundreds of thousands of distinct CDR3 sequences, with under 15% as singletons. The specimen sequenced was blood. The source is a woman in her 40s with Graves' ophthalmopathy.

This clonotype was seen many times. The chain uses TRBV12-3 or TRBV12-4 and TRBJ2-2; TRBD1 agrees at 7 bases. V was clipped by 6 bases and J by 1 base; unmatched bases: 5. The CDR3 loop spans 15 amino acids. CDR3 residues: CASRTRTGNTGELFF. DNA for the CDR3: TGTGCCAGCAGGACCCGGACAGGGAACACCGGGGAGCTGTTTTTT.

Many counts were recorded for this clonotype. The rearrangement uses TRBV29-1 and TRBJ1-2; D is undetermined. The CDR3 is made up of 12 amino acids. Germline V gene lookup returns CDR1 SQVTM and CDR2 ANQGSEA. Trimming took 2 bases from V and 2 from J, leaving 6 bases between them. The CDR3 is CSVEPENYGYTF. CDR3 nucleotides: TGCAGCGTTGAACCAGAGAACTATGGCTACACCTTC.

This clonotype was found many times. J is TRBJ2-7 and V is TRBV6-1, with TRBD2 matching 12 bases. Looked up from germline, CDR1 is MNHNS and CDR2 is SASEGT. J gave up 4 bases and V 4 bases, and 2 bases lay outside the gene matches. The CDR3 length is 14 residues. DNA of the CDR3: TGTGCCAGCAGTGTCCTAGCGGGAGGGTACGAGCAGTACTTC. Translating gives CASSVLAGGYEQYF.

This clonotype was counted ten times or more. The chain's CDR3 is CASSQTFARNTGELFF. CDR3 DNA sequence: TGCGCCAGCAGCCAAACTTTCGCACGTAACACCGGGGAGCTGTTTTTT. V gene TRBV4-3 combines with J gene TRBJ2-2; no clear D. Looked up from germline, CDR1 is LGHNA and CDR2 is YSLEER. The length of the CDR3 is 16 residues. Between the trimmed V and J ends, which lost 2 bases and 2 bases, there was a span of 12 bases.

J is TRBJ1-2 and V is TRBV4-2, with a weak D call TRBD1 (5 bases). CDR1 is LGHNA, CDR2 YNFKEQ, per germline. CDR3 length: 18 amino acids. Between the trimmed V and J ends, which lost 0 bases and 1 base, there was a span of 18 bases. The CDR3 region is CASSQENHREGDNYGYTF. The CDR3, as DNA: TGTGCCAGCAGCCAAGAAAATCATCGAGAAGGGGATAACTATGGCTACACCTTC.

The DNA of the CDR3 is TGTGCCAGCAGCACAGGGGTTGCTTTCTACGAGCAGTACTTC. Protein product: CASSTGVAFYEQYF. The V gene is TRBV6-1, the J gene TRBJ2-7, with 7 nucleotides matching TRBD1. Germline V gene data show CDR1 as MNHNS and CDR2 as SASEGT. Trimming took 6 bases from V and 3 from J; bases not matched to a gene: 8. This CDR3 has 14 amino acids.